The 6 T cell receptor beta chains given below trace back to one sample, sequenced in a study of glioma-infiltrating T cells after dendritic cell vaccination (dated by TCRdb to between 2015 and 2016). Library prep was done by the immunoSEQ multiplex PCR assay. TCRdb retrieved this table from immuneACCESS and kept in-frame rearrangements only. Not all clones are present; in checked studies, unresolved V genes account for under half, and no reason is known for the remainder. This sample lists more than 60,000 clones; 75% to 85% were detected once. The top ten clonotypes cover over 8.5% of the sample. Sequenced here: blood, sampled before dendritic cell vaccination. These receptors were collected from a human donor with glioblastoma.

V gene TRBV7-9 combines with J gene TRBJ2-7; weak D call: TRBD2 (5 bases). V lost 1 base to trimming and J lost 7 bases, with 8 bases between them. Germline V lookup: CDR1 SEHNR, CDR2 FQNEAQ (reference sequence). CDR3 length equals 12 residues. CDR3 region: CASSLVSGEQYF. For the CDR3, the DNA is TGTGCCAGCAGCTTAGTTTCGGGGGAGCAGTACTTC.

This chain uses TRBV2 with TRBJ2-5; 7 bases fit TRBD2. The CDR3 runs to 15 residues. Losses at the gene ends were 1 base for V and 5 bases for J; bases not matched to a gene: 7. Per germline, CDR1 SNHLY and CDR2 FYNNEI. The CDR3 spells CASSEGLAVRETQYF. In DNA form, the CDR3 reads TGTGCCAGCAGTGAAGGCCTAGCGGTCAGGGAGACCCAGTACTTC.

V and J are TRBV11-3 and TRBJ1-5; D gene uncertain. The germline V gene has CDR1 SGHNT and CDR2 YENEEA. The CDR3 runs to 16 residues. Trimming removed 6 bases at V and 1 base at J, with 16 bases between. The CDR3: CASRRNSTGSNQPQHF. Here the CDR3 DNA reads TGTGCCAGCAGGAGGAATTCGACGGGGAGCAATCAGCCCCAGCATTTT.

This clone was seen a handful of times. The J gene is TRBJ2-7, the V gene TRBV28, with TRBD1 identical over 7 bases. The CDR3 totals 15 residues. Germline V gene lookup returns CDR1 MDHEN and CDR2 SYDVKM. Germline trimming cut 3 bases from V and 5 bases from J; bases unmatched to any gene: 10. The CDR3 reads CASSFGQALWDEQYF. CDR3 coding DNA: TGTGCCAGCAGTTTTGGACAGGCCCTCTGGGACGAGCAGTACTTC.

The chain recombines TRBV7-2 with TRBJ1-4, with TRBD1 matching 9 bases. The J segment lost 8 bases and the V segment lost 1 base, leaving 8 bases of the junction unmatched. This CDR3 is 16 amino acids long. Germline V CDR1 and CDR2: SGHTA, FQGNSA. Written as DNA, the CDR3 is TGTGCCAGCAGCTTAGTTTGGGGACAGGGCGGAGAAAAACTGTTTTTT. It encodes CASSLVWGQGGEKLFF. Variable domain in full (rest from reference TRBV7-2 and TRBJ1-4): GAGVSQSPSNKVTEKGKDVELRCDPISGHTALYWYRQSLGQGLEFLIYFQGNSAPDKSGLPSDRFSAERTGGSVSTLTIQRTQQEDSAVYLCASSLVWGQGGEKLFFGSGTQLSVL.

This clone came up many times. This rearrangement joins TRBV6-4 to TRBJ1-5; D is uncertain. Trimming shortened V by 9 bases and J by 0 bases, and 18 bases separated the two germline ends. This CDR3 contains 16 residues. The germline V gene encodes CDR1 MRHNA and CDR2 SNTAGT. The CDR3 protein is CARTARYDYSNQPQHF. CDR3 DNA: TGTGCCAGAACCGCAAGATACGACTATAGCAATCAGCCCCAGCATTTT.